Listed below are T cell receptor beta chains from one sample, sequenced in a study of control samples from healthy donors and cancer patients. Sequenced by immunoSEQ multiplex PCR; TCRdb stores in-frame clones only, minus some. The sample carries about 140,000 clones, approximately 94% recorded once. Sequencing used blood. These TCRs come from a man aged 35 to 55 in good health. Each CDR3 is given with its conserved first and last residue. D genes are given only for firm matches. The listing skips clone size in some rows; elsewhere it reads once, few, many or a size class.

size: -; D: -; V: TRBV27; J: TRBJ1-5; CDR3: CASRTTQIMGINQPQHF; DNA: TGTGCCAGCAGAACAACCCAAATAATGGGGATCAATCAGCCCCAGCATTTT
size: -; D: TRBD1; V: TRBV10-3; J: TRBJ2-3; CDR3: CATSRTGPSTDTQYF; DNA: TGTGCCACCAGCCGGACAGGGCCGAGCACAGATACGCAGTATTTT
size: once; D: -; V: TRBV13; J: TRBJ2-2; CDR3: CASSSPGAGELFF; DNA: TGTGCCAGCAGCTCGCCAGGGGCCGGGGAGCTGTTTTTT
size: -; D: TRBD2; V: TRBV5-1; J: TRBJ2-5; CDR3: CASRSGLAGDQETQYF; DNA: TGCGCCAGCAGGTCGGGACTAGCGGGCGACCAAGAGACCCAGTACTTC
size: -; D: TRBD1; V: TRBV29-1; J: TRBJ2-7; CDR3: CSGTGGPYEQYF; DNA: TGCAGTGGGACAGGGGGACCTTACGAGCAGTACTTC
size: few; D: -; V: TRBV5-4; J: TRBJ2-7; CDR3: CASSRDPLTFSYEQYF; DNA: TGTGCCAGCAGCAGGGATCCTCTAACCTTTTCCTACGAGCAGTACTTC
size: -; D: -; V: TRBV9; J: TRBJ1-1; CDR3: CASSAATTVAGEAFF; DNA: TGTGCCAGCAGCGCAGCAACGACAGTGGCTGGAGAAGCTTTCTTT
size: -; D: -; V: TRBV5-1; J: TRBJ1-3; CDR3: CASSFLGDLRGNTIYF; DNA: TGCGCCAGCAGCTTTCTAGGGGACTTGAGGGGAAACACCATATATTTT
size: -; D: -; V: TRBV28; J: TRBJ2-7; CDR3: CASLSVYEQYF; DNA: TGTGCCAGCCTAAGTGTATACGAGCAGTACTTC
size: -; D: TRBD1; V: TRBV9; J: TRBJ1-2; CDR3: CASSASGGAYGYTF; DNA: TGTGCCAGCAGCGCTTCAGGGGGAGCGTATGGCTACACCTTC
size: -; D: -; V: TRBV4-2; J: TRBJ1-6; CDR3: CASSASSYNSPLHF; DNA: TGTGCCAGCAGCGCCAGCTCCTATAATTCACCCCTCCACTTT
size: once; D: -; V: TRBV4-3; J: TRBJ1-1; CDR3: CASSLALLREGTEAFF; DNA: TGCGCCAGCAGCCTGGCCCTTCTGAGGGAGGGTACTGAAGCTTTCTTT
size: once; D: -; V: TRBV27; J: TRBJ1-2; CDR3: CASSLGDGHYGYTF; DNA: TGTGCCAGCAGTTTGGGGGACGGACACTATGGCTACACCTTC
size: -; D: TRBD1; V: TRBV11-2; J: TRBJ2-1; CDR3: CASSRGTGVHNEQFF; DNA: TGTGCCAGCAGCCGCGGGACAGGGGTCCACAATGAGCAGTTCTTC
size: -; D: -; V: TRBV5-6; J: TRBJ2-7; CDR3: CASSFSRVAYEQYF; DNA: TGTGCCAGCAGCTTTTCCAGAGTAGCCTACGAGCAGTACTTC
size: -; D: TRBD2; V: TRBV11-2; J: TRBJ2-7; CDR3: CASSLDLAGRFGEQYF; DNA: TGTGCCAGCAGCTTAGACCTAGCGGGGAGGTTTGGCGAGCAGTACTTC
size: once; D: TRBD1; V: TRBV5-4; J: TRBJ1-1; CDR3: CASSDLTGMSTEAFF; DNA: TGTGCCAGCAGCGACTTGACAGGGATGAGCACTGAAGCTTTCTTT
size: few; D: -; V: TRBV7-9; J: TRBJ2-1; CDR3: CASGLGVFPYNEQFF; DNA: TGTGCCAGTGGATTGGGGGTTTTCCCCTACAATGAGCAGTTCTTC
size: -; D: -; V: TRBV6-5; J: TRBJ1-6; CDR3: CASSYPDGNSPLHF; DNA: TGTGCCAGCAGTTACCCGGATGGTAATTCACCCCTCCACTTT
size: -; D: TRBD1; V: TRBV5-6; J: TRBJ1-5; CDR3: CASSLGTGGNQPQHF; DNA: TGTGCCAGCAGCTTGGGGACAGGGGGCAATCAGCCCCAGCATTTT
size: once; D: -; V: TRBV4-1; J: TRBJ1-5; CDR3: CASSQGYRDGQPQHF; DNA: TGCGCCAGCAGCCAAGGTTATAGAGACGGTCAGCCCCAGCATTTT
size: -; D: -; V: TRBV9; J: TRBJ2-7; CDR3: CASSATGYEQYF; DNA: TGTGCCAGCAGCGCGACAGGATACGAGCAGTACTTC
size: -; D: -; V: TRBV2; J: TRBJ1-5; CDR3: CASSPYWDQPQHF; DNA: TGTGCCAGCAGTCCCTATTGGGATCAGCCCCAGCATTTT
size: -; D: TRBD1; V: TRBV5-4; J: TRBJ1-6; CDR3: CASSADRSSPLHF; DNA: TGTGCCAGCAGCGCGGACAGGAGTTCACCCCTCCACTTT
size: -; D: -; V: TRBV9; J: TRBJ2-3; CDR3: CASSPGGGEGDTQYF; DNA: TGTGCCAGCAGCCCCGGTGGGGGCGAGGGAGATACGCAGTATTTT
size: -; D: -; V: TRBV28; J: TRBJ2-7; CDR3: CASSLDTGPVEQYF; DNA: TGTGCCAGCAGTTTAGACACGGGGCCGGTGGAGCAGTACTTC
size: once; D: -; V: TRBV29-1; J: TRBJ1-3; CDR3: CSVAPGRGNTIYF; DNA: TGCAGCGTAGCTCCGGGACGCGGAAACACCATATATTTT
size: -; D: TRBD1; V: TRBV9; J: TRBJ2-2; CDR3: CASSDETQGYRPGELFF; DNA: TGTGCCAGCAGCGATGAGACACAGGGGTATCGTCCCGGGGAGCTGTTTTTT
size: -; D: -; V: TRBV11-2; J: TRBJ2-1; CDR3: CASSLLRRAVGWNEQFF; DNA: TGTGCCAGCAGCTTACTTAGGAGGGCCGTAGGTTGGAATGAGCAGTTCTTC
size: -; D: -; V: TRBV27; J: TRBJ1-5; CDR3: CASSNRGHLIQPQHF; DNA: TGTGCCAGCAGTAATAGGGGACACCTAATACAGCCCCAGCATTTT
size: -; D: TRBD1; V: TRBV27; J: TRBJ2-2; CDR3: CASSVNRGGTGELFF; DNA: TGTGCCAGCAGTGTTAACAGGGGTGGCACCGGGGAGCTGTTTTTT
size: -; D: TRBD1; V: TRBV19; J: TRBJ1-5; CDR3: CAARTGSNQPQHF; DNA: TGTGCCGCACGGACAGGTAGCAATCAGCCCCAGCATTTT
size: -; D: -; V: TRBV10-1; J: TRBJ2-2; CDR3: CATSRHSTGELFF; DNA: TGCGCCACCTCCCGACATAGTACCGGGGAGCTGTTTTTT
size: -; D: -; V: TRBV10-3; J: TRBJ2-7; CDR3: CAISGVRVLSYEQYF; DNA: TGTGCCATCAGTGGGGTACGGGTGCTCTCCTACGAGCAGTACTTC
size: -; D: -; V: TRBV9; J: TRBJ1-3; CDR3: CASSVEDSGNTIYF; DNA: TGTGCCAGCAGCGTAGAAGACTCTGGAAACACCATATATTTT
size: -; D: -; V: TRBV12-5; J: TRBJ1-4; CDR3: CASGLANEKLFF; DNA: TGTGCTAGTGGTTTGGCTAATGAAAAACTGTTTTTT
size: -; D: -; V: TRBV5-4; J: TRBJ2-5; CDR3: CASSSGPQETQYF; DNA: TGTGCCAGCAGCTCGGGACCCCAAGAGACCCAGTACTTC
size: -; D: -; V: TRBV6-5; J: TRBJ1-1; CDR3: CASGKRGDTEAFF; DNA: TGTGCCAGCGGAAAAAGGGGGGACACTGAAGCTTTCTTT
size: once; D: TRBD1; V: TRBV25-1; J: TRBJ1-6; CDR3: CASSGTGGNSPLHF; DNA: TGTGCCAGCAGTGGGACAGGGGGTAATTCACCCCTCCACTTT
size: -; D: -; V: TRBV7-9; J: TRBJ2-1; CDR3: CASSTGSPKFNEQFF; DNA: TGTGCCAGCAGCACCGGGAGCCCCAAGTTTAATGAGCAGTTCTTC
size: once; D: TRBD2; V: TRBV5-1; J: TRBJ2-1; CDR3: CASSYGLAGVQDEQFF; DNA: TGCGCCAGCAGCTACGGACTAGCGGGAGTTCAGGATGAGCAGTTCTTC
size: -; D: TRBD2; V: TRBV18; J: TRBJ2-3; CDR3: CASSPLAGGPADTQYF; DNA: TGTGCCAGCTCACCATTAGCGGGGGGGCCAGCAGATACGCAGTATTTT
size: -; D: TRBD1; V: TRBV18; J: TRBJ1-5; CDR3: CASSRRGRRNQPQHF; DNA: TGTGCCAGCTCCCGAAGGGGGCGTCGGAATCAGCCCCAGCATTTT
size: -; D: TRBD2; V: TRBV2; J: TRBJ2-2; CDR3: CASSATSGGNTGELFF; DNA: TGTGCCAGCAGTGCAACTAGCGGGGGGAACACCGGGGAGCTGTTTTTT
size: -; D: -; V: TRBV10-3; J: TRBJ1-3; CDR3: CAISGDIGNTIYF; DNA: TGTGCCATCAGTGGTGACATAGGAAACACCATATATTTT
size: -; D: -; V: TRBV10-3; J: TRBJ1-2; CDR3: CAISRDTLSYGYTF; DNA: TGTGCCATCAGTCGGGACACCCTATCCTATGGCTACACCTTC
size: once; D: TRBD1; V: TRBV7-2; J: TRBJ1-2; CDR3: CASRSSGTGGYTF; DNA: TGTGCCAGCAGATCCTCCGGGACAGGAGGCTACACCTTC
size: -; D: -; V: TRBV24-1; J: TRBJ2-6; CDR3: CATSEAESGANVLTF; DNA: TGTGCCACCAGTGAGGCCGAATCTGGGGCCAACGTCCTGACTTTC
size: -; D: TRBD2; V: TRBV11-3; J: TRBJ2-2; CDR3: CASRAGTSGNYGELFF; DNA: TGTGCCAGCAGGGCCGGGACTAGCGGGAATTACGGGGAGCTGTTTTTT
size: -; D: -; V: TRBV9; J: TRBJ1-1; CDR3: CASSAHGNTEAFF; DNA: TGTGCCAGCAGCGCTCATGGGAACACTGAAGCTTTCTTT
size: -; D: -; V: TRBV24-1; J: TRBJ1-5; CDR3: CATSDSGLNQPQHF; DNA: TGTGCCACCAGTGATTCAGGGCTCAATCAGCCCCAGCATTTT
size: -; D: -; V: TRBV6-9; J: TRBJ2-7; CDR3: CASRGGASYEQYF; DNA: TGTGCCAGCAGAGGGGGGGCCTCCTACGAGCAGTACTTC
size: -; D: -; V: TRBV28; J: TRBJ1-2; CDR3: CASSEVGGRRYGYTF; DNA: TGTGCCAGCAGTGAGGTGGGGGGAAGGCGCTATGGCTACACCTTC
size: -; D: -; V: TRBV5-6; J: TRBJ2-3; CDR3: CASSRQLSPQHTDTQYF; DNA: TGTGCCAGCAGCAGGCAGCTAAGTCCGCAACACACAGATACGCAGTATTTT
size: -; D: -; V: TRBV27; J: TRBJ1-5; CDR3: CASSFRSRVGQNQPQHF; DNA: TGTGCCAGCAGTTTCCGTAGCAGGGTAGGGCAGAATCAGCCCCAGCATTTT
size: -; D: -; V: TRBV5-1; J: TRBJ1-6; CDR3: CASSLGRGQHNSPLHF; DNA: TGCGCCAGCAGCTTGGGCCGCGGACAGCATAATTCACCCCTCCACTTT